The 10 T cell receptor beta chains in this list originate from one sample, sequenced in a study of cytomegalovirus exposure and HLA in healthy donors (dated by TCRdb to 2015 to 2018). Libraries were constructed by the immunoSEQ multiplex PCR assay. For the multiplex PCR, a mixture combining 60 forward primers for TCR Vbeta segments and 13 reverse primers for TCR Jbeta segments was used. Here the immuneACCESS table is served through TCRdb, limited to in-frame sequences with V and J called. Missing clones are a known gap in these copies; in checked studies unresolved V genes cover under half, and the rest lacks a known reason. Recorded for this sample are fewer than 150,000 clones; roughly four fifths of them occurred a single time. The biggest ten clones account for roughly 14% of the sample. Sequencing was carried out using PBMCs. The origin of the receptors is a human donor in good health.

The chain has TRBV6-1 and TRBJ1-1, with 7 bases identical to TRBD1. CDR1 is MNHNS, CDR2 SASEGT, per germline. V trimming: 5 bases; J trimming: 11 bases; junction bases outside the gene matches: 14. The CDR3 is made up of 14 amino acids. For the CDR3, the DNA is TGTGCCAGCAGTAACACACGACAGGGCCGGTTGGCTTTCTTT. Translated: CASSNTRQGRLAFF.

The chain employs TRBV10-3 and TRBJ2-1, with 7 bases that match TRBD2. Germline CDR1 is ENHRY and CDR2 is SYGVKD. This CDR3 comprises 13 residues. V lost 6 bases to trimming and J lost 8 bases; unmatched junction nucleotides: 7. CDR3 nucleotide sequence: TGTGCCATCAGGAACAGCGGGAAGGATGAGCAGTTCTTC. Protein product: CAIRNSGKDEQFF.

This chain connects TRBV19 to TRBJ1-5; TRBD1 is a possible D gene (5 bases). The length of the CDR3 is 14 residues. Germline V gives CDR1 LNHDA, CDR2 SQIVND (reference sequence). The V gene lost 7 bases and the J gene lost 1 base, with 11 bases spanning the gap. The CDR3 bases are TGTGCCAGTACTGGGGCGTGGAGCAATCAGCCCCAGCATTTT. Protein product: CASTGAWSNQPQHF.

V and J are TRBV30 and TRBJ2-7, with 7 bases aligning to TRBD1. The J segment lost 2 bases and the V segment lost 3 bases, leaving 10 bases of the junction unmatched. The germline V gene encodes CDR1 GTSNPN and CDR2 SVGIG (reference sequence). There are 15 residues in the CDR3. The CDR3 DNA follows: TGTGCCTGGAGCAAACCACCGGGACAGCCCTACGAGCAGTACTTC. Its protein is CAWSKPPGQPYEQYF.

Only a few counts were recorded for this clone. V usage is TRBV9 and J usage is TRBJ2-1; TRBD2 agrees at 12 bases. Germline V CDR1 and CDR2: SGDLS, YYNGEE. The CDR3 runs to 15 residues. V gave up 5 bases and J gave up 6 bases; unmatched junction bases: 6. CDR3 nucleotide sequence: TGTGCCAGCAGTTCTAGCGGGGGGGCTATCAATGAGCAGTTCTTC. Protein sequence: CASSSSGGAINEQFF.

This chain links TRBV15 with TRBJ2-5; 7 bases align to TRBD1. The J call may be mistaken, given a closer DNA end match to TRBJ2-7. The CDR3 runs to 15 residues. Germline assignment: CDR1 LNHNV and CDR2 YYDKDF (reference sequence). The CDR3: CATSQDDDRADEQYF. CDR3 nucleotides: TGTGCCACCAGCCAAGATGACGACAGGGCTGACGAGCAGTACTTC.

The chain recombines TRBV4-1 with TRBJ1-1; D possibly corresponds to TRBD1 (6 bases). Trimming left V 3 bases short and J 11 bases short, with 13 bases between. The V gene's germline CDR1 is MGHRA and CDR2 YSYEKL. The CDR3 length is 12 residues. CDR3 protein: CASSHLDRRAFF. The CDR3 DNA reads TGCGCCAGCAGCCATTTAGACAGGCGGGCTTTCTTT.

A single count supports this clone. The chain is built from TRBV15 and TRBJ1-1; TRBD1 is a possible D gene (6 bases). The V end lost 0 bases, the J end lost 7 bases, and 12 bases lay between the germline ends. From germline, CDR1 is LNHNV and CDR2 YYDKDF (reference sequence). This CDR3 is 14 amino acids long. Written as DNA, the CDR3 is TGTGCCACCAGCAGAGAGGGGGCGGACAGTGAAGCTTTCTTT. This encodes CATSREGADSEAFF. Looking up the rest from reference TRBV15 and TRBJ1-1 gives the full variable domain: DAMVIQNPRYQVTQFGKPVTLSCSQTLNHNVMYWYQQKSSQAPKLLFHYYDKDFNNEADTPDNFQSRRPNTSFCFLDIRSPGLGDTAMYLCATSREGADSEAFFGQGTRLTVV.

J is TRBJ2-7 and V is TRBV5-4, with D tentatively TRBD2 (6 bases). The CDR3 totals 15 residues. Trimming shortened V by 1 base and J by 0 bases, and 11 bases separated the two germline ends. Per germline, CDR1 SGHNT and CDR2 YYREEE (reference sequence). The CDR3 is CASSLLARGSYEQYF. In nucleotides, the CDR3 is TGTGCCAGCAGCTTGTTGGCGCGGGGCTCCTACGAGCAGTACTTC.

This clone has more than one count but fewer than ten. The chain links TRBV10-1 to TRBJ2-3; the match to TRBD2 covers 12 bases. CDR3 size: 17 residues. The ends lost 0 bases at V and 2 bases at J; junction bases unmatched: 3. Per the germline V gene, CDR1 is WNHNN and CDR2 is SYGVQD (reference sequence). This CDR3 reads CASSESRTSGTTDTQYF. The CDR3 bases are TGCGCCAGCAGTGAGTCCCGGACTAGCGGGACCACAGATACGCAGTATTTT.